In its sample, the clone carrying this T cell receptor (beta chain) was seen many times. This entry belongs to a study of T-cell memory formation after mild COVID-19. V lost 5 bases and J lost 7, with 18 bases in between. CDR3 length: 14 amino acids. Germline assignment: CDR1 SGHRS and CDR2 YFSETQ. Each CDR3 protein is one row after TCRdb ran MiXCR on the 5' RACE reads. The sample has 40,000 to 60,000 distinct CDR3 sequences; over 8.5% are singletons. V usage is TRBV5-1 and J usage is TRBJ1-1; the D gene is possibly TRBD1 (6 bases). The TCR comes from an adult woman who had mild COVID-19 (a few samples of this study predate the infection). Cell type and time point are not known. Sequences were obtained from PBMCs or a T cell subset sorted from them (not recorded which). DNA of the CDR3: TGCGCCAGCAGGAGCGGCGGGGGCAGGAGTGAAGCTTTCTTT. This gives the protein CASRSGGGRSEAFF.